The present T cell receptor (beta chain) was sequenced within a study of neurological immune-mediated disorders. Overall study findings and caveats: The study found the most TCR clonal expansion in HTLV-1-associated myelopathy and the least in multiple sclerosis, below healthy controls.

Time point indicated: longitudinal time-point 2. Blood bank volunteers in Maryland, USA, served as healthy controls. The germline V gene has CDR1 SQVTM and CDR2 ANQGSEA. CDR3 size: 13 residues. V gave up 3 bases and J gave up 4 bases, with 12 bases separating them. cDNA synthesis was performed by 5'RACE with 10-nucleotide random UMIs. MiXCR, run by TCRdb on the 5' RACE reads, gives a single entry per CDR3 protein. This sample yields tens of thousands of distinct CDR3 sequences, of which roughly 9.8% are seen a single time; about an eighth belongs to the top ten. This clonotype was detected ten times or more. The antigen remains undetermined.

Input material: PBMCs. The chain links TRBV29-1 to TRBJ1-1; D unclear. This sequence originates from a man aged 25-45 years in good health. The CDR3: CSVDGLGGTEAFF. The CDR3 DNA is TGCAGCGTTGATGGCCTGGGTGGCACTGAAGCTTTCTTT.